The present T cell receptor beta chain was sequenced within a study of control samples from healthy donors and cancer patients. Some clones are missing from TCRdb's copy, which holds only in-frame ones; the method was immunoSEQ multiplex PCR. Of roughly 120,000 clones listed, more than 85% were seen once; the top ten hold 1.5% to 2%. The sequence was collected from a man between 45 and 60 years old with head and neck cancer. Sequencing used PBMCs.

The CDR3 sequence: CASSQRGTGTSTDTQYF. The CDR3 coding sequence is TGCGCCAGCAGCCAAAGAGGTACCGGGACTAGCACAGATACGCAGTATTTT. The chain links TRBV4-1 to TRBJ2-3; weak D call: TRBD2 (6 bases). From germline, CDR1 is MGHRA and CDR2 YSYEKL. The CDR3 consists of 17 residues. The V end lost 2 bases, the J end lost 0 bases, and 15 bases lay between the germline ends.